This T cell receptor (beta chain) was identified during a study of cytomegalovirus exposure and HLA in healthy donors (dated by TCRdb to 2016 to 2017). As for the study more broadly: An earlier analysis of several hundred of the donors reported about 280 Gb of sequence data and 95 million to 120 million unique TCR beta sequences obtained from about 179 million T cells. Using immunosequencing, the study profiled T cell repertoires from 666 subjects and related those repertoires to cytomegalovirus serostatus. A later analysis re-examined previously published TCR beta repertoires from about 670 donors and added high-resolution HLA genotyping to investigate patterns of TCR occurrence. A later genetic analysis took genome-wide SNP genotypes for about three fifths of the 666 donors and used that subset as a discovery cohort. Donor age, sex, ethnicity and CMV serostatus were compiled together with the repertoire data. On average, 235,054 unique TCR beta nucleotide sequences were sequenced per donor among some 430 genotyped donors of the cohort, with 15% to 20% of those sequences being non-productive. Four or five DR-DQ haplotypes were treated as single units for association and clustering because of strong linkage in the cohort. Of the approximately 370 genotyped donors, 75% to 85% were placed in the genetic ancestry cluster associated with self-reported Caucasian donors. An early release that covered fewer than 750 HLA-typed donors contained 300 to 350 gigabases of sequencing data and about 93 million unique TCR sequences. Class I and class II HLA loci were covered by the typing at four-digit resolution. An earlier analysis of 500 to 650 of the donors applied high-throughput TCR beta sequencing to assess whether each TCR beta V gene segment acted as functional or pseudogenic. The number of donors typed differed by locus, with about 629-640 for A, B, C, DRB1 and DQB1, roughly 550 for DQA1, 606 for DPA1, and 472 for DPB1. A separate validation cohort of approximately 130 different subjects was used in addition to the roughly 700-subject first cohort. Every discovery cohort repertoire had been produced on one sequencing platform. High-throughput TCR immunosequencing, statistical association of individual TCRs with disease status, and machine learning were combined to predict cytomegalovirus infection status. The study was designed to test whether signatures of past pathogen exposure could be identified by cataloging public T cell receptors. Rather than using new phenotypic data, the later analysis identified candidate immune exposures from TCR beta sequences and from how often those sequences occurred across donors.

Libraries were constructed by the immunoSEQ multiplex PCR assay. For the multiplex PCR, a mixture combining 60 forward primers for TCR Vbeta segments and 13 reverse primers for TCR Jbeta segments was used. A multiplex PCR assay on genomic DNA amplified the CDR3 region of rearranged TCR beta genes. The amplified TCR beta libraries were sequenced on the Illumina HiSeq System as 87-base-pair reads. Under the source paper's analysis protocol: Across the roughly 670 repertoires, a later analysis counted 75 million to 90 million unique TCR beta chains, around 11 million of which were shared by at least two donors. A nearest-neighbor algorithm error-corrected the raw reads and collapsed the reads into unique sequences, merging closely related sequences to remove PCR and sequencing errors. V, D and J gene segments were assigned by aligning CDR3 sequences to IMGT reference sequences. Each retained sequence needed at least a six-nucleotide match to both a V gene segment and a J gene segment. A rearrangement was called productive if the CDR3 had no stop codons and remained in frame with V and J, and every other rearrangement was called non-productive. CDR3 was defined according to IMGT convention as the region running from the second conserved V-encoded cysteine to the conserved J-encoded phenylalanine. In an earlier analysis of more than 550 of the donors, sequences lacking an unambiguous match to a single V gene segment were excluded. An earlier analysis of under 750 of the donors called V segments functional above 56.7% productive rearrangements and segregating when the between-donor standard deviation exceeded 5%. A statistical classification framework was built to diagnose cytomegalovirus status from the catalog of TCR beta chain sequences. A later analysis assigned V and J genes by comparing TCR nucleotide sequences with IMGT/GENE-DB human TR gene sequences. Using the TCRdist pipeline, a later analysis assigned CDR3 sequences along with most-parsimonious VDJ recombination scenarios. In a later analysis, every TCR beta chain was defined by the combination of its CDR3 amino acid sequence and its V-gene family, and reads without a unique V-gene family were dropped. To address suspected cross-contamination and a sequencing artifact, a later analysis removed around 600 highly shared, low-generation-probability nucleotide sequences. In a later analysis, a clonal expansion index for each public chain was calculated from normalized within-repertoire ranks of inferred template counts. A later analysis computed generation probabilities with a VDJ recombination model fitted to out-of-frame rearrangements, and checked the results against IGoR. Hypergeometric tests were used in a later analysis to score TCR-TCR, TCR-HLA and TCR-CMV co-occurrence, with a repertoire-size bias correction applied to the TCR pairs. To estimate false discovery rates, a later analysis permuted the HLA or CMV assignments 20 times. In a later analysis, co-occurring TCRs were grouped using DBSCAN, and TCRdist sequence similarity was added for clustering within HLA-allele-positive subsets. Repertoires with fewer than 30,000 or more than 120,000 public chains, plus five repertoires with anomalous nucleotide sharing, were excluded from co-occurrence clustering. TCRdb carries this immuneACCESS record with in-frame sequences only. Its versions omit some clonotypes, under half of them owing to an unresolved V gene in the studies checked, with the rest unexplained. The V and J calls and the clone size are those of that table, but D and trimming were determined from the DNA. In all, the sample holds around 180,000 clones, and 65% to 80% of those were seen once. The ten largest clones represent about 0.72% of the sample.

The cohort comprised hundreds of healthy bone marrow donors. Cohort members were all nominally healthy when sampled, although unrecorded immune exposures were likely present. The donor was CMV seronegative and belonged to the group of approximately 320 seronegative cohort members. Every donor gave a peripheral blood sample, and the peripheral blood mononuclear cells from that sample were used for TCR beta sequencing. The Qiagen DNeasy Blood Extraction Kit was used to extract genomic DNA from the blood cell samples. Of note for this clone: Its binding antigen is unknown. No base qualities exist here, and no much larger clone lies one base off it.

What the work shows at the level of the full study, not this receptor alone: The cohort was sequenced for TCR beta chains only, and without alpha or paired-chain data the features that could be detected were limited. An earlier analysis of 450 to 750 of the donors showed that most TCR beta V segments appeared in productive rearrangements either about 90% or about 30% of the time, which broadly matched IMGT annotations. In a later genetic analysis, fewer N-insertions in productive TCRs were reported among donors in an Asian-associated ancestry cluster than the roughly 700-donor mean. A later analysis reported that several top co-occurrence clusters appeared linked to parvovirus B19, influenza, CMV and Epstein-Barr virus. A later analysis found that HLA-associated TCR beta chains were more clonally expanded and had lower generation probabilities than equally common non-associated chains. The study listed 150 to 200 TCR beta chains as associated with cytomegalovirus. Correlated functional status among segregating V segments might be attributable to linkage disequilibrium, but an unknown experimental factor could not be ruled out. A few of the identified cytomegalovirus-associated TCR beta chains were confirmed in vitro to be specific for cytomegalovirus antigens. It was suggested by the authors that the approach could potentially be generalized to other disease states and immunological phenotypes. A cluster of highly shared sequence variants was judged likely to represent a technical artifact of the sequencing pipeline. A later analysis found that TCR association rates varied across HLA loci, with DRB1 alleles showing the most associated TCRs and HLA-C alleles the fewest. When HLA alleles, especially DR and DQ, strongly co-occurred, TCR associations were difficult to assign to individual alleles. The earlier analysis of around 600 of the donors excluded some 16 rarely observed V segments, including chromosome 9 orphons, because counts were too low. A later genetic analysis associated a missense DCLRE1C variant with V-gene and J-gene trimming of TCR beta chains, and an independent cohort replicated the association. According to a later analysis, most CMV-associated TCR beta chains appeared to be HLA-restricted, and the HLA associations seemed to be driven largely by CMV exposure. While some public TCRs were present in many individuals, most TCR sequences turned up only very rarely across donors. Because some donors lacked HLA typing at each locus, the association tests relied only on the typed subset. For the cohort, immune exposure information was limited to CMV serostatus. A later analysis associated approximately 17,000 TCR beta sequences with specific HLA alleles at a false discovery rate of 0.05. The classifier was reported to diagnose cytomegalovirus status with high specificity and sensitivity in both the original and validation cohorts. A further reported finding was that TCR beta sequences accurately predicted the HLA-A and HLA-B alleles for most subjects in the first cohort. Roughly uniform sequencing depth across donors was assumed in presence/absence analyses, although this assumption may not hold.

The source of this sequence is a woman in her thirties or forties in good health and CMV-seronegative. Sequenced input: PBMCs.

The DNA sequence is given as TGTGCCAGCAGCCAAGCGGGACAGGGTCGAGGGAACACTGAAGCTTTCTTT. Translated, it gives CASSQAGQGRGNTEAFF. The receptor chain draws on TRBV4-2 and TRBJ1-1, with 9 junctional bases fitting TRBD1. Compared with germline, V lacks 1 base and J lacks 1 base; bases without a gene match: 7. CDR1 LGHNA and CDR2 YNFKEQ were looked up in the germline V gene. The CDR3 runs 17 residues from the cysteine to the phenylalanine. The DNA shown is the 51-base CDR3, in frame from base 1.